This is a list of T cell receptor beta chains from one sample in a study of T cells after yellow fever vaccination. TCRdb passed the 5' RACE reads through MiXCR, listing each CDR3 protein once. The sample includes 50,000 to 75,000 distinct CDR3 sequences, about 5% of them seen just once. The sample in question was PBMCs, either bulk or a sorted T-cell subset (CD4+, CD8+, memory, or dextramer-sorted; not recorded which), obtained on the day of the yellow fever booster vaccination. The receptors stem from a man aged 18 to 35 who received the YFV17D yellow fever vaccine. Each CDR3 is given with its conserved first and last residue. D genes are given only for firm matches. The size of a clone is reported for some rows only, either as once, few or many, or as a class for expanded clones.

-	many	TRBV5-1	TRBJ1-6	TGCGCCAGCAGCTTGGCCTGGACATCCAGTTCACCCCTCCACTTT	CASSLAWTSSSPLHF
-	many	TRBV29-1	TRBJ1-1	TGCAGCGTTGTTTACACTGAAGCTTTCTTT	CSVVYTEAFF
-	few	TRBV25-1	TRBJ2-5	TGTGCCAGCAGTGAAGCGGGGAGAGAGACCCAGTACTTC	CASSEAGRETQYF
-	few	TRBV6-2/TRBV6-3	TRBJ1-1	TGTGCCAGCAGCCGCTTGGGGCTCAAGGCTTTCTTT	CASSRLGLKAFF
-	few	TRBV30	TRBJ1-2	TGTGCCTGGAGTGTGGGAACCCTTCCAGACGGCTACACCTTC	CAWSVGTLPDGYTF
TRBD1	few	TRBV6-1	TRBJ1-5	TGTGCCAGCAGTTTTAACAGGGGTGTTGGGCAGCCCCAGCATTTT	CASSFNRGVGQPQHF
-	many	TRBV29-1	TRBJ2-7	TGCAGCGTTGATTACGTCGGGGGAGACGAGCAGTACTTC	CSVDYVGGDEQYF
TRBD1	few	TRBV5-4	TRBJ1-2	TGTGCCAGCAGCCACCTCCGGACAGGGGTCTATGGCTACACCTTC	CASSHLRTGVYGYTF
-	many	TRBV9	TRBJ1-6	TGTGCCAGCAGCGATACGCCCGACAGACATAATTCACCCCTCCACTTT	CASSDTPDRHNSPLHF
TRBD1	-	TRBV19	TRBJ2-1	TGTGCCAGTAGCCTACCGGGACAGGGGTCACGAGAGCAGTTCTTC	CASSLPGQGSREQFF
-	few	TRBV7-2	TRBJ1-6	TGTGCCAGCAGCTTAGCGTTTCTGGGGATATTTTCACCCCTCCACTTT	CASSLAFLGIFSPLHF
-	many	TRBV5-1	TRBJ1-2	TGCGCCAGCTCAGCAAGTTTTGGACAGCGAAACTATGGCTACACCTTC	CASSASFGQRNYGYTF
TRBD2	-	TRBV14	TRBJ2-7	TGTGCCAGCAGCCAACGGACTAGATGGGGCGAGCAGTACTTC	CASSQRTRWGEQYF
TRBD2	many	TRBV12-3/TRBV12-4	TRBJ2-3	TGTGCCAGCAGGCGGACTAGCTTAGCAGATACGCAGTATTTT	CASRRTSLADTQYF
-	many	TRBV20-1	TRBJ1-1	TGCAGTGCTAGAGATCCCGAAGGGCTGAACACTGAAGCTTTCTTT	CSARDPEGLNTEAFF
TRBD1	few	TRBV30	TRBJ2-7	TGTGCCTGTAAGACAGGGAACTCCTACGAGCAGTACTTC	CACKTGNSYEQYF
-	few	TRBV3-1	TRBJ1-5	TGTGCCAGCAGCGCCGGGGGTTTCGGTCAGCCCCAGCATTTT	CASSAGGFGQPQHF
-	many	TRBV7-2	TRBJ1-2	TGTGCCAGCAGCTTAGTAGGACAACCAGCTAACTATGGCTACACCTTC	CASSLVGQPANYGYTF
TRBD2	few	TRBV3-1	TRBJ2-2	TGTGCCAGCAGCCCCGTGGGGGGGGGCACCGGGGAGCTGTTTTTT	CASSPVGGGTGELFF
-	many	TRBV7-9	TRBJ2-3	TGTGCCAGCAGCTACATCCCCCGCAGGGTGGGGCACAGGGATACGCAGTATTTT	CASSYIPRRVGHRDTQYF
-	few	TRBV19	TRBJ1-2	TGTGCCAGTAGCCCGACAGGCTATGGCTACACCTTC	CASSPTGYGYTF
TRBD2	many	TRBV12-3/TRBV12-4	TRBJ2-1	TGTGCCAGCAGTTTAGTAACGGGGGGGGCCTACAATGAGCAGTTCTTC	CASSLVTGGAYNEQFF
-	-	TRBV4-2	TRBJ2-1	TGTGCCAGCAGCTCAGGGGGGGACAGGATCTACAATGAGCAGTTCTTC	CASSSGGDRIYNEQFF
-	-	TRBV7-9	TRBJ2-3	TGTGCCAGCTGCTCCGAAACCTGGACACTTAGAGCAGATACGCAGTATTTT	CASCSETWTLRADTQYF
-	-	TRBV5-1	TRBJ1-1	TGCGCCAGCTTCGGTCAGACCACTGAAGCTTTCTTT	CASFGQTTEAFF
-	many	TRBV12-3/TRBV12-4	TRBJ1-1	TGTGCCAGCAGTTTGGGGGCCGGGTACACTGAAGCTTTCTTT	CASSLGAGYTEAFF
-	many	TRBV4-2	TRBJ2-1	TGTGCCAGCAGAGCCAAGCACGGGAATGAGCAGTTCTTC	CASRAKHGNEQFF
TRBD2	many	TRBV7-2	TRBJ2-5	TGTGCCAGCAGCTTAGACGGGGGGGCCTGGGAGACCCAGTACTTC	CASSLDGGAWETQYF
-	many	TRBV3-1	TRBJ1-5	TGTGCCAGCAGCCAAGGGGAGGGTGACAGCAATCAGCCCCAGCATTTT	CASSQGEGDSNQPQHF
TRBD1	-	TRBV4-2	TRBJ1-2	TGTGCCAGCAGGGAAGGGACAGGGGAAGGCTACACCTTC	CASREGTGEGYTF
-	many	TRBV6-5	TRBJ2-5	TGTGCCAGCAGTTACGGAACGACCAGGTTCGGGAAGACCCAGTACTTC	CASSYGTTRFGKTQYF
-	-	TRBV7-9	TRBJ1-2	TGTGCCAGCAGCTTACCACAGCCGGCGGACTATGGCTACACCTTC	CASSLPQPADYGYTF
-	few	TRBV11-2	TRBJ2-7	TGTGCCAGCAGCTTTCCAGGGGGGACCTCCTACGAGCAGTACTTC	CASSFPGGTSYEQYF
TRBD2	-	TRBV6-2/TRBV6-3	TRBJ2-1	TGTGCCAGCACCAGAGGACTAGCGGGGGGGCGTCCCTACAATGAGCAGTTCTTC	CASTRGLAGGRPYNEQFF
-	many	TRBV7-2	TRBJ2-5	TGTGCCAGCAGCCAGGGTTCTAGGGGGGAGACCCAGTACTTC	CASSQGSRGETQYF
TRBD1	-	TRBV12-3/TRBV12-4	TRBJ1-2	TGTGCCAGCAGTATAGGACAGGGGAGCTATGGCTACACCTTC	CASSIGQGSYGYTF
TRBD1	few	TRBV7-9	TRBJ2-5	TGTGCCAGCACCTTTCGAGGACAGGGGCAAGAGACCCAGTACTTC	CASTFRGQGQETQYF
TRBD2	many	TRBV7-9	TRBJ2-2	TGTGCCAGCAGCTACCTCAGAGCGGGGGTCACCGGGGAGCTGTTTTTT	CASSYLRAGVTGELFF